This T cell receptor (beta chain) was observed in a study of molecular identifiers for immune sequencing clone quantification (dated by TCRdb to 2016 to 2019). For the study in its entirety: For a replicate experiment, the RNA from either 20,000 or 100,000 naive CD8 T cells was divided into five aliquots, and four of those aliquots went on to sequencing. CD8 T cells were used in a methods study to benchmark molecular-identifier clustering-based TCR repertoire sequencing (MIDCIRS) and TCR RNA copy counting. What the research found in general, with its limitations: Spiked-in Jurkat TCR RNA equivalent to a single cell was reported to be detectable even among over 800,000 naive CD8 T cells. The sizes of highly expanded clones could end up underestimated when identical TCR molecules share a barcode. In CMV-specific effector cells, over 98% of molecules were held by clones above 20 RNA copies, whereas under 1% of molecules were held by such clones in naive cells. The naive libraries included spiked-in Jurkat TCR RNA (roughly 9 copies' worth), and this RNA is not part of the donor repertoire. When barcode sub-clustering was not used, chimeric consensus sequences inflated TCR diversity, with chimeras reaching as high as 47%. Modeling estimated about three recovered TCR RNA copies per cell, compared with about 10 by digital PCR, which implies approximately 30% capture efficiency.

Libraries were made using PCR. For sequencing, an Illumina HiSeq 4000 was employed. Preparation of bulk TCR libraries followed a previously described approach, with the TCR primers listed in Table S5. The Qiagen AllPrep DNA/RNA kit was used to purify total RNA. Before any analysis, reads coming from multiple sequencing runs of the same library were combined into one pool. In the authors' own workflow: Reads were retained only if their TCR constant sequence matched exactly, and those retained reads were trimmed to 150 nt and grouped according to their 12-nt molecular barcodes. Within each barcode group, reads were sub-clustered at a 15% Levenshtein threshold, and quality-weighted consensus sequences were built per RNA molecule. Non-functional sequences were removed, as were lower-count sequences one edit away from another. On the basis of fitting two negative binomial distributions, barcode sub-clusters with fewer than 20% of the maximum read count were discarded. In-frame beta chains were kept once TCRdb had trimmed the public reads at Q25 with fastp and called clones with MiXCR. Each record represents a unique CDR3 protein, reported with the most common genes and DNA among its rows. The V and J calls come from TCRdb's annotation, not from the publication. For this sample the table gives 490,000 or so distinct CDR3 sequences, of which 20% to 25% were detected only once. Of the sample, about 0.8% is held by the ten largest clones.

Libraries of naive CD8 T cells were built from anywhere between about 17,000 and 1,000,000 sorted cells, with 10%, 30% or 50% of the purified RNA used. Naive CD8 T cells, defined as CD8+CD4-CCR7+CD45RA+, were FACS-sorted into RLT Plus buffer on a BD FACSAria II. Around 10 TCR copies' worth of Jurkat RNA were spiked into about 19,000-1,000,000 naive CD8 T cell samples to test detection sensitivity. Enrichment of CD8 T cells was done with RosetteSep CD8+ T Cell Enrichment Cocktail plus Ficoll-Paque, and ACK red cell lysis came afterward. The sample holds a few counts of this clonotype. Its antigen is not yet known. Qualities for individual bases were not recorded, and no much larger clone is one base off. V sheds 6 bases and J sheds 5 bases, leaving 14 bases between their ends. The CDR3 numbers 13 residues from cysteine through phenylalanine. The read is trimmed to its CDR3 DNA, 39 bases read in frame from base 1.

The source is a human donor in good health. Some libraries in this study had Jurkat cell RNA spiked in. Sequenced sample: naive CD8+ T cells from blood, with Jurkat cell RNA spiked in. Sample cell subset or site, as interpreted from the label and publication: FACS-sorted CD8+CD4-CCR7+CD45RA+ naive T cells. The chain employs TRBV12-3 or TRBV12-4 and TRBJ2-7; 6 matching bases give a weak D call of TRBD2. The DNA sequence follows: TGTGCCAGCAGGATCGGGGGAGTCGACGAGCAGTACTTC. The resulting protein is CASRIGGVDEQYF.